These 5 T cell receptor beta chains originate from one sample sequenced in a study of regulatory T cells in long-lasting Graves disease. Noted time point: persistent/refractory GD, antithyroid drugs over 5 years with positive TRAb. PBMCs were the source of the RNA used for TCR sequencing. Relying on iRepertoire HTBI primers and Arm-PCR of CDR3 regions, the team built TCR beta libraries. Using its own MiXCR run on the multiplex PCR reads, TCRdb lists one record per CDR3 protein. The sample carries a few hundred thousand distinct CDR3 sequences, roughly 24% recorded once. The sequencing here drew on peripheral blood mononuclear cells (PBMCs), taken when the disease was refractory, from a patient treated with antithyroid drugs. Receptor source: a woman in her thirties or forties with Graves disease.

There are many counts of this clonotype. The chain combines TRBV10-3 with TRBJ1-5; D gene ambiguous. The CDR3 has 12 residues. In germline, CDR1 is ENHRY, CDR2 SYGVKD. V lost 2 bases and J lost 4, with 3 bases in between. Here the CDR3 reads CAISESNQPQHF. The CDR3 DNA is TGTGCCATCAGTGAGAGTAATCAGCCCCAGCATTTT.

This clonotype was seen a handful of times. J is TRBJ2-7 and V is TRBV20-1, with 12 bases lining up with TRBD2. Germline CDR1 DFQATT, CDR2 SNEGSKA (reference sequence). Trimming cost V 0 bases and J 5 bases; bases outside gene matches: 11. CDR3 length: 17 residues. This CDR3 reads CSARDRFVRLAGDEQYF. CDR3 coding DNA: TGCAGTGCTAGAGATCGGTTTGTTCGACTAGCGGGAGACGAGCAGTACTTC.

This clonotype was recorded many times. The DNA of the CDR3 is TGTGCCAGCAGCCTGACGCGGATGGGAAATTCACCCCTCCACTTT. Translating it yields CASSLTRMGNSPLHF. V is TRBV7-8 and J is TRBJ1-6, with unresolved D. Germline CDR1 is SGHVS and CDR2 is FQNEAQ. The CDR3 covers 15 residues. Trimming removed 5 bases from V and 7 bases from J, with 15 bases in between.

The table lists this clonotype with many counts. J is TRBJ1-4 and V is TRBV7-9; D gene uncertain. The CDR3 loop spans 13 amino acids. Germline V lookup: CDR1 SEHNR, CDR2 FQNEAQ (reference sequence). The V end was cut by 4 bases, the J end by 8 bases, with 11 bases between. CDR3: CASSSPVSEKLFF. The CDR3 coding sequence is TGTGCCAGCAGCTCGCCGGTGTCGGAAAAACTGTTTTTT.

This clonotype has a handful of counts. DNA for the CDR3: TGTGCCTGGGGGGTCGGGGAGACCCAGTACTTC. It encodes CAWGVGETQYF. This sequence joins TRBV30 and TRBJ2-5; D is ambiguous. Germline V gene data show CDR1 as GTSNPN and CDR2 as SVGIG (reference sequence). V gave up 5 bases and J gave up 5 bases, with 9 bases separating them. The CDR3 is 11 amino acids.